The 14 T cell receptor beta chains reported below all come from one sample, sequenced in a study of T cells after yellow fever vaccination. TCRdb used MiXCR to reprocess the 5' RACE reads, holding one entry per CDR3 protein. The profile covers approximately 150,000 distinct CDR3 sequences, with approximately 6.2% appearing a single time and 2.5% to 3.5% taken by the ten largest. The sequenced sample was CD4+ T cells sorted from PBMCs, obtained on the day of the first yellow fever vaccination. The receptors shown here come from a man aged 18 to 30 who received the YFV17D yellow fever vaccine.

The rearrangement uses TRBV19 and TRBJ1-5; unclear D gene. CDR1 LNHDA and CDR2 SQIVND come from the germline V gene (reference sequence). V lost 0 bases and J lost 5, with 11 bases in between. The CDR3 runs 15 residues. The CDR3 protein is CASSIEEGWDQPQHF. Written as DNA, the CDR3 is TGTGCCAGTAGTATAGAAGAGGGATGGGATCAGCCCCAGCATTTT.

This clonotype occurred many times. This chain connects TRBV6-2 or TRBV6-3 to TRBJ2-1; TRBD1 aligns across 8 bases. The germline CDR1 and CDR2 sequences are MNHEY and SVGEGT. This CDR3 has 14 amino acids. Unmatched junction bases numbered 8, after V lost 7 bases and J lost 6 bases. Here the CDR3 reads CASTRTGLSNEQFF. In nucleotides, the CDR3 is TGTGCCAGCACCCGGACAGGGCTCAGCAATGAGCAGTTCTTC.

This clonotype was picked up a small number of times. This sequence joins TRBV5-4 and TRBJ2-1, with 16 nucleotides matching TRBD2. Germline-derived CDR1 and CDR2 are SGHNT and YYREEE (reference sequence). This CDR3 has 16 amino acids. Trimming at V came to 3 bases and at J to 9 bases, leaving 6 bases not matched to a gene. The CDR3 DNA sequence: TGTGCCAGCAGCTCCGGGACTAGCGGGGGGGCCGGTGAGCAGTTCTTC. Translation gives CASSSGTSGGAGEQFF.

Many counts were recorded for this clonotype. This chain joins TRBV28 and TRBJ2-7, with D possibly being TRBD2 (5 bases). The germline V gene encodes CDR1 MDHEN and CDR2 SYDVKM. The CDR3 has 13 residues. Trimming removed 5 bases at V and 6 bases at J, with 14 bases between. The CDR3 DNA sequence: TGTGCCAGCAGTAGGACTCCGCCTGGCGAGCAGTACGTC. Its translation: CASSRTPPGEQYV.

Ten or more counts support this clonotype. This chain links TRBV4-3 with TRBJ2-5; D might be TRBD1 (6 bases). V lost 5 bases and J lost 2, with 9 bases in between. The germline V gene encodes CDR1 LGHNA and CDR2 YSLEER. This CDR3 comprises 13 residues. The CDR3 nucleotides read TGCGCCAGCAGCGCGACAGGACAAGAGACCCAGTACTTC. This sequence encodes CASSATGQETQYF.

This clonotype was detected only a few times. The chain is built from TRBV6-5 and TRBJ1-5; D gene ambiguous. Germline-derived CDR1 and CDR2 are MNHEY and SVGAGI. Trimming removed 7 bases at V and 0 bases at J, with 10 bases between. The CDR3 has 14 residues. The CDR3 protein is CASTSTDSNQPQHF. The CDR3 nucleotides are TGTGCCAGCACTTCGACCGATAGCAATCAGCCCCAGCATTTT.

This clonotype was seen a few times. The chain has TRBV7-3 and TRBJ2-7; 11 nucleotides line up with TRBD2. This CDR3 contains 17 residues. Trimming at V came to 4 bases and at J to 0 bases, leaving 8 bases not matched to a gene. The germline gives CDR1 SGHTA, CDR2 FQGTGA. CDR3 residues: CASSSRLAGRSSYEQYF. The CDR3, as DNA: TGTGCCAGCAGCTCCCGACTAGCGGGGCGAAGCTCCTACGAGCAGTACTTC.

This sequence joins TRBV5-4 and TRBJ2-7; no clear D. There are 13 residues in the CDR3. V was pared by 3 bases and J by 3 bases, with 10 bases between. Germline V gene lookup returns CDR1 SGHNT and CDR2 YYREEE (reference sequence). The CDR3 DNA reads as TGTGCCAGCAGCTCCGGGCTCCTCTACGAGCAGTACTTC. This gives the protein CASSSGLLYEQYF.

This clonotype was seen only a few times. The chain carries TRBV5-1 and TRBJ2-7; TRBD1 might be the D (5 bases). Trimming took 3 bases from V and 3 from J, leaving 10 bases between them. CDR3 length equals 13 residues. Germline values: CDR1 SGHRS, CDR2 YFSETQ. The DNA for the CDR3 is TGCGCCAGCAGCTGGGAAGACAGCTACGAGCAGTACGTC. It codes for CASSWEDSYEQYV.

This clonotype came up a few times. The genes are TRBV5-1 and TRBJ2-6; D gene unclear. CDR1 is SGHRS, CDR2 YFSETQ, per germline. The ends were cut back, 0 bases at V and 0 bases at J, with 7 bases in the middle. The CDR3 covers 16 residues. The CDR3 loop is CASSLGQTSGANVLTF. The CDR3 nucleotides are TGCGCCAGCAGCTTGGGACAAACCTCTGGGGCCAACGTCCTGACTTTC.

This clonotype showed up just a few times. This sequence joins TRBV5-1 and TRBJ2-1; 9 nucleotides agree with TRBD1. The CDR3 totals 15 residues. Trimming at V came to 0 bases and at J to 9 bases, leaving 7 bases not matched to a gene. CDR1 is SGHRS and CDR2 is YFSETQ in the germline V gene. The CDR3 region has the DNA TGCGCCAGCAGCTTGGCCGGGACAGGGATGAGTGAGCAGTTCTTC. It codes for CASSLAGTGMSEQFF. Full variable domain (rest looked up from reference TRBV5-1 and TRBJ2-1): KAGVTQTPRYLIKTRGQQVTLSCSPISGHRSVSWYQQTPGQGLQFLFEYFSETQRNKGNFPGRFSGRQFSNSRSEMNVSTLELGDSALYLCASSLAGTGMSEQFFGPGTRLTVL.

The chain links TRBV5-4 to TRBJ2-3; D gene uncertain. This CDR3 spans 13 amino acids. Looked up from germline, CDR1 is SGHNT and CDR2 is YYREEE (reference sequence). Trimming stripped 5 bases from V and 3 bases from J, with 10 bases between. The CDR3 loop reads CASRPDPTDTQYF. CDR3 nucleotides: TGTGCCAGCAGACCGGACCCAACAGATACGCAGTATTTT.

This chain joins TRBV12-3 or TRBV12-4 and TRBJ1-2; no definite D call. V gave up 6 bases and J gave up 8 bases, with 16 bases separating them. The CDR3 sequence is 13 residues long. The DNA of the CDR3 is TGTGCCAGCAGACCGAGGGCCACGGGAGGCTACACCTTC. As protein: CASRPRATGGYTF.

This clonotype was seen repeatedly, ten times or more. CDR3 in amino acids: CASSPRGGSTDTQYF. The CDR3 DNA is TGCGCCAGCAGCCCTAGGGGGGGTAGCACAGATACGCAGTATTTT. The rearrangement uses TRBV4-3 and TRBJ2-3; possible D gene TRBD2, 7 bases. Deletions cut 4 bases from V and 0 bases from J, with 11 bases between. Germline loops: CDR1 LGHNA, CDR2 YSLEER. This CDR3 contains 15 residues.